This T cell receptor beta chain derives from a study of T cells in women clearing cervical HPV infection. Turning to the study itself: Cases' blood sampling followed lesion detection by median about 150 days (90 to 200).

Turning to this clone: The read falls 3 residues short of the CDR3 end, and the missing part is taken from the germline J gene.

TCRdb's copy holds only in-frame clones and misses some; the assay was immunoSEQ multiplex PCR. The sample has tens of thousands of clones. The CDR3 loop spans 15 amino acids. The V gene's germline CDR1 is MRHNA and CDR2 SNTAGT. J lost 4 bases, V lost 6 bases, and 8 bases had no gene match. Input material: blood buffy coat. This chain joins TRBV6-4 and TRBJ2-3; 9 nucleotides match TRBD1. This receptor was identified in a woman between 18 and 75 years old with a cervical HPV16 infection that either progressed to CIN3+ or cleared (not recorded which). CDR3: CASSDPGQGADTQYF. The sequenced part of the CDR3 DNA is TGTGCCAGCAGCGACCCGGGACAGGGTGCAGATACG.